Sequencing of this T cell receptor beta chain was carried out in a study of T cell responses to AZD1222 COVID-19 vaccine. Germline CDR1 and CDR2: KGHSH and LQKENI. V trimming: 4 bases; J trimming: 0 bases; junction bases outside the gene matches: 2. This CDR3 is built from 15 residues. Notes on this clone: Its antigen is not identified.

Profiling relied on immunoSEQ multiplex PCR, and the TCRdb table lists in-frame clones only, not all of them. The data show 130,000 to 150,000 clones, around 93% seen once. General study points: Within unmutated variant regions lay the reported targets of nearly half of spike-specific TCRs.

The chain is built from TRBV18 and TRBJ1-4, with 7 bases identical to TRBD1. The TCR originated in an adult in good health. The starting material was peripheral blood, obtained on day 0 of AZD1222 vaccination. The CDR3, as DNA: TGTGCCAGCTCACTCGACAGGGCAACTAATGAAAAACTGTTTTTT. Encoded protein: CASSLDRATNEKLFF. Together with reference TRBV18 and TRBJ1-4, the CDR3 gives the full variable domain: NAGVMQNPRHLVRRRGQEARLRCSPMKGHSHVYWYRQLPEEGLKFMVYLQKENIIDESGMPKERFSAEFPKEGPSILRIQQVVRGDSAAYFCASSLDRATNEKLFFGSGTQLSVL.